The 30 T cell receptor beta chains below all came from one sample that was sequenced in a study of shared clonotypes between healthy human individuals. Generated by immunoSEQ multiplex PCR, the TCRdb table keeps only in-frame clones and is missing some. The sample carries some 2,500,000 clones, around 92% recorded once. Sequences were obtained from naive CD4+ T cells from PBMCs. The subset was: CD45RA+ positively selected. The source of these receptors is a man younger than 35 in good health. Some clones in this sample may be carry-over from other donors' samples.

The gene calls are TRBV6-6 and TRBJ1-1, with D unclear. There are 13 residues in the CDR3. V lost 7 bases and J lost 1, with 10 bases in between. In germline, CDR1 is MNHNY, CDR2 SVGAGI (reference sequence). This chain's CDR3 is CASTTSGNTEAFF. The CDR3 DNA reads TGTGCCAGCACCACCTCGGGGAACACTGAAGCTTTCTTT.

The V gene is TRBV5-1, the J gene TRBJ1-1; 7 nucleotides align to TRBD1. CDR3 size: 14 residues. V was clipped by 6 bases and J by 4 bases; unmatched bases: 9. The germline CDR1 and CDR2 sequences are SGHRS and YFSETQ. The CDR3 region has the DNA TGCGCCAGCACCAGGGACAGCTTGAGCACTGAAGCTTTCTTT. This codes for CASTRDSLSTEAFF.

This clone has a single count. The sample holds other DNA sequences that translate to the same CDR3. This sequence joins TRBV29-1 and TRBJ2-7, with TRBD2 as a possible D gene (5 bases). CDR1 is SQVTM, CDR2 ANQGSEA, per germline. V shed 4 bases and J shed 4 bases, with 8 bases lying between them. The CDR3 runs 11 residues. The CDR3 spells CSVGSGYEQYF. DNA for the CDR3: TGCAGCGTTGGTTCGGGGTACGAGCAGTACTTC.

The chain is built from TRBV20-1 and TRBJ1-2; D ambiguous. The V end was cut by 8 bases, the J end by 8 bases, with 15 bases between. The CDR3 spans 11 residues. Germline V gene data show CDR1 as DFQATT and CDR2 as SNEGSKA (reference sequence). CDR3 sequence: CSSYLLGGYTF. The CDR3 DNA is TGCAGTTCTTATCTGTTGGGCGGCTACACCTTC.

The chain employs TRBV4-2 and TRBJ2-7, with TRBD1 identical over 9 bases. This CDR3 spans 14 amino acids. The V gene end was trimmed by 0 bases and the J gene end by 13 bases; junction bases not matched to a gene: 10. Germline loops: CDR1 LGHNA, CDR2 YNFKEQ. In DNA form, the CDR3 reads TGTGCCAGCAGCCAAGATCTCCGGGACAGGGCCCACTACTTC. The encoded protein is CASSQDLRDRAHYF.

The chain joins TRBV5-1 to TRBJ2-1, with D perhaps matching TRBD1 or TRBD2 (5 bases each). CDR1 SGHRS and CDR2 YFSETQ come from the germline V gene. This CDR3 comprises 14 residues. Trimming cost V 5 bases and J 8 bases, with 17 bases left between them. The CDR3 nucleotides are TGCGCCAGCAGTAATCAGGGAGCATCTGATGAGCAGTTCTTC. Encoded protein: CASSNQGASDEQFF.

This sequence joins TRBV2 and TRBJ1-1; D uncertain. Germline CDR1 is SNHLY and CDR2 is FYNNEI. CDR3 length: 16 amino acids. The V end lost 7 bases, the J end lost 0 bases, and 18 bases lay between the germline ends. CDR3 residues: CASTEEHVGVNTEAFF. As DNA, the CDR3 is TGTGCCAGCACCGAAGAGCATGTTGGGGTGAACACTGAAGCTTTCTTT.

V gene TRBV5-8 combines with J gene TRBJ2-5; TRBD2 is a possible D gene (5 bases). Germline CDR1 and CDR2: SGHTS and YDEGEE. This CDR3 has 17 amino acids. V was pared by 2 bases and J by 5 bases, with 22 bases between. In DNA, the CDR3 is TGTGCCAGCAGCTTCCTCTCGGGCGGGCCCTGGCAGGAGACCCAGTACTTC. Amino acids: CASSFLSGGPWQETQYF.

V and J are TRBV5-8 and TRBJ1-4; 8 bases agree with TRBD1. After removal of 4 bases from V and 5 bases from J, the junction contained 7 bases not matched to a gene. The CDR3 contains 15 residues. Germline values: CDR1 SGHTS, CDR2 YDEGEE. CDR3 loop: CASSEQGAANEKLFF. In DNA, the CDR3 is TGTGCCAGCAGCGAGCAGGGGGCGGCAAATGAAAAACTGTTTTTT.

The chain has TRBV6-1 and TRBJ1-5, with 9 bases matching TRBD1. CDR1 and CDR2 (germline): MNHNS, SASEGT. The CDR3 sequence is 13 residues long. J gave up 6 bases and V 5 bases, and 2 bases lay outside the gene matches. CDR3 nucleotides: TGTGCCAGCAGTACAGGGGGCCGTCAGCCCCAGCATTTT. It translates to CASSTGGRQPQHF.

The V and J genes are TRBV15 and TRBJ1-2; maybe TRBD1 (5 bases). Trimming took off 0 bases at V and 1 base at J, with 15 bases between the two ends. Per germline, CDR1 LNHNV and CDR2 YYDKDF (reference sequence). The CDR3 length is 17 residues. The CDR3, as DNA: TGTGCCACCAGCAGAGATAAGGGCTCGGGGCGTAACTATGGCTACACCTTC. This translates into CATSRDKGSGRNYGYTF. The full variable domain, rest sourced from reference TRBV15 and TRBJ1-2, is DAMVIQNPRYQVTQFGKPVTLSCSQTLNHNVMYWYQQKSSQAPKLLFHYYDKDFNNEADTPDNFQSRRPNTSFCFLDIRSPGLGDTAMYLCATSRDKGSGRNYGYTFGSGTRLTVV.

The V call is TRBV5-4, the J call TRBJ2-1, with D possibly TRBD1 on 5 matching bases. Between the trimmed V and J ends, which lost 0 bases and 9 bases, there was a span of 22 bases. Germline values: CDR1 SGHNT, CDR2 YYREEE (reference sequence). CDR3 length equals 17 residues. The CDR3 reads CASSLGATTATWGEQFF. The CDR3 nucleotides read TGTGCCAGCAGCTTGGGAGCCACGACAGCGACTTGGGGTGAGCAGTTCTTC.

CDR3 DNA sequence: TGTGCCAGCAGTCTCAACTATGGCTACACCTTC. Translated: CASSLNYGYTF. The chain employs TRBV6-1 and TRBJ1-2; D is undetermined. Deletions cut 5 bases from V and 2 bases from J, with 3 bases between. The germline V gene has CDR1 MNHNS and CDR2 SASEGT. The CDR3 length is 11 residues.

J is TRBJ1-2 and V is TRBV6-1; maybe TRBD1 (5 bases). The CDR3 has 15 residues. Per germline, CDR1 MNHNS and CDR2 SASEGT. The ends were cut back, 1 base at V and 5 bases at J, with 14 bases in the middle. This CDR3 is CASSEGLRGGYGYTF. The CDR3 DNA follows: TGTGCCAGCAGTGAAGGGTTGAGGGGAGGATATGGCTACACCTTC.

The V call is TRBV11-3, the J call TRBJ2-5; 9 bases agree with TRBD1. The V gene's germline CDR1 is SGHNT and CDR2 YENEEA. Trimming cost V 5 bases and J 0 bases; bases outside gene matches: 7. The CDR3 totals 16 residues. The CDR3 spells CASSLRDRVNQETQYF. CDR3 bases: TGTGCCAGCAGCCTCCGGGACAGGGTAAACCAAGAGACCCAGTACTTC.

Notes on this clone: The junction and the germline gene differ at one end; a read error may be behind it. The rearrangement links TRBV2 to TRBJ1-1; no clear D. The CDR3 loop spans 10 amino acids. Germline lookup yields CDR1 SNHLY and CDR2 FYNNEI. Written as DNA, the CDR3 is TGTGCCAGTAGTGACACTGAAGCTTTCTTT. It specifies CASSDTEAFF. Full variable domain (missing parts from reference TRBV2 and TRBJ1-1): EPEVTQTPSHQVTQMGQEVILRCVPISNHLYFYWYRQILGQKVEFLVSFYNNEISEKSEIFDDQFSVERPDGSNFTLKIRSTKLEDSAMYFCASSDTEAFFGQGTRLTVV.

The chain employs TRBV29-1 and TRBJ1-5; D remains ambiguous. CDR1 and CDR2 from the germline V gene are SQVTM and ANQGSEA. This CDR3 contains 15 residues. Trimming stripped 5 bases from V and 3 bases from J, with 17 bases between. DNA of the CDR3: TGCAGCGTTAGTCTTCTTGAAGGATACAATCAGCCCCAGCATTTT. It encodes CSVSLLEGYNQPQHF. Looking up the rest from reference TRBV29-1 and TRBJ1-5 gives the full variable domain: SAVISQKPSRDICQRGTSLTIQCQVDSQVTMMFWYRQQPGQSLTLIATANQGSEATYESGFVIDKFPISRPNLTFSTLTVSNMSPEDSSIYLCSVSLLEGYNQPQHFGDGTRLSIL.

The V gene is TRBV6-6, the J gene TRBJ2-7, with 7 bases matching TRBD2. Per the germline V gene, CDR1 is MNHNY and CDR2 is SVGAGI (reference sequence). V was clipped by 0 bases and J by 1 base; unmatched bases: 6. The CDR3 is made up of 16 amino acids. The CDR3 bases are TGTGCCAGCAGTTACTCTAGCCAGCGGGGATCCTACGAGCAGTACTTC. Its translation: CASSYSSQRGSYEQYF.

The chain combines TRBV28 with TRBJ1-4; D gene uncertain. The germline gives CDR1 MDHEN, CDR2 SYDVKM. The CDR3 loop spans 11 amino acids. The CDR3 nucleotides read TGTGTGTCACGATCGAATGAAAAACTGTTTTTT. It translates to CVSRSNEKLFF.

V gene TRBV9 combines with J gene TRBJ2-3, with a tentative D call TRBD1 (5 bases). The CDR3 loop spans 14 amino acids. Germline lookup yields CDR1 SGDLS and CDR2 YYNGEE. Trimming removed 4 bases at V and 0 bases at J, with 9 bases between. This CDR3 reads CASSPDSSTDTQYF. The CDR3 DNA reads TGTGCCAGCAGCCCCGACAGTAGCACAGATACGCAGTATTTT.

The chain employs TRBV30 and TRBJ1-2; 10 bases fit TRBD1. This CDR3 spans 17 amino acids. CDR1 and CDR2 (germline): GTSNPN, SVGIG (reference sequence). The V gene end was trimmed by 2 bases and the J gene end by 1 base; junction bases not matched to a gene: 10. The DNA for the CDR3 is TGTGCCTGGAGTACACCGGGACAGGGGATATTTAACTATGGCTACACCTTC. Its protein is CAWSTPGQGIFNYGYTF.

Worth noting for this clone: At the DNA level, this CDR3 is encoded by other sequences in the same sample as well. The V gene is TRBV15, the J gene TRBJ2-7; D unresolved. The V end lost 0 bases, the J end lost 1 base, and 7 bases lay between the germline ends. This CDR3 region has 14 residues. CDR1 and CDR2 (germline): LNHNV, YYDKDF (reference sequence). CDR3 sequence reads: CATSRDRESYEQYF. The CDR3 nucleotides read TGTGCCACCAGCAGAGATAGAGAATCCTACGAGCAGTACTTC.

The rearrangement uses TRBV29-1 and TRBJ2-1, with a weak D call TRBD1 (5 bases). The CDR3 sequence is 13 residues long. The germline gives CDR1 SQVTM, CDR2 ANQGSEA. Between the trimmed V and J ends, which lost 4 bases and 5 bases, there was a span of 12 bases. DNA for the CDR3: TGCAGCGTTGTTGGCCAGGGCGACAATGAGCAGTTCTTC. It specifies CSVVGQGDNEQFF.

This sequence joins TRBV5-1 and TRBJ2-1, with 12 bases identical to TRBD2. The CDR3 runs to 16 residues. CDR1 and CDR2 (germline): SGHRS, YFSETQ. With 2 bases clipped from V and 6 bases from J, the junction kept 6 bases outside the gene matches. The CDR3, as DNA: TGCGCCAGCAGCTTTGCACTAGCGGGAGGAGTCAATGAGCAGTTCTTC. Translated: CASSFALAGGVNEQFF.

The V gene is TRBV29-1, the J gene TRBJ2-5; D is ambiguous. Trimming cost V 4 bases and J 5 bases, with 11 bases left between them. The CDR3 runs 12 residues. The germline CDR1 and CDR2 sequences are SQVTM and ANQGSEA. The CDR3 sequence is CSVGYSGETQYF. The CDR3 bases are TGCAGCGTTGGCTACTCCGGGGAGACCCAGTACTTC.

The chain has TRBV25-1 and TRBJ1-2, with D possibly matching TRBD1 (5 bases). This CDR3 has 13 residues. In germline, CDR1 is MGHDK, CDR2 SYGVNS. V was shortened by 7 bases and J by 6 bases, with 15 bases between the two germline ends. The CDR3 is CASMRAGRDGYTF. The CDR3 DNA is TGTGCCAGCATGAGGGCAGGGAGGGATGGCTACACCTTC.

The chain couples TRBV19 to TRBJ2-7; no clear D. CDR3 size: 14 residues. CDR1 is LNHDA, CDR2 SQIVND, per germline (reference sequence). V lost 5 bases to trimming and J lost 2 bases, with 13 bases between them. Here the CDR3 reads CASSRTFPTYEQYF. The CDR3 nucleotides are TGTGCCAGTAGTCGAACCTTCCCGACCTACGAGCAGTACTTC.

This clone was detected only a few times. This same CDR3 is encoded by further DNA sequences in the sample. This chain uses TRBV30 with TRBJ1-2, with TRBD1 identical over 7 bases. CDR3 length equals 13 residues. The germline gives CDR1 GTSNPN, CDR2 SVGIG (reference sequence). With V trimmed by 0 bases and J by 4 bases, 2 bases remained unmatched. This chain's CDR3 is CAWSVGTAYGYTF. The CDR3 bases are TGTGCCTGGAGTGTAGGGACAGCCTATGGCTACACCTTC.

This sequence joins TRBV28 and TRBJ1-2; 7 bases map to TRBD1. CDR1 and CDR2 from the germline V gene are MDHEN and SYDVKM. CDR3 length: 16 residues. Unmatched junction bases numbered 12, after V lost 6 bases and J lost 2 bases. In DNA, the CDR3 is TGTGCCAGCAGCCCTCCCCAGGCAGGGGGAAACTATGGCTACACCTTC. The encoded protein is CASSPPQAGGNYGYTF.

CDR3 bases: TGTGCCAGCGCGGAGAACACTGAAGCTTTCTTT. Amino acid sequence: CASAENTEAFF. The gene calls are TRBV2 and TRBJ1-1; D ambiguous. V gave up 8 bases and J gave up 1 base, with 5 bases separating them. This CDR3 is built from 11 residues. CDR1 SNHLY and CDR2 FYNNEI come from the germline V gene.